This TCR beta chain was identified during a study of naive and memory T cell subsets. Study-wide results and limits: A few larger clonotypes appeared in naive repertoires, especially CD8, possibly memory cells re-expressing CD45RA.

Both TRBC1 and TRBC2 were covered by a beta constant-region primer of two equimolar oligonucleotides. Nested alpha and beta constant-region primers with the SP2 primer drove four PCR rounds on ligated cDNA. TCRdb fed the UMI-ligation and nested PCR reads into MiXCR, producing one record per CDR3 protein. The sample records 140,000 to 150,000 distinct CDR3 sequences, roughly 20% being singletons. The ends lost 5 bases at V and 1 base at J; junction bases unmatched: 2. This CDR3 spans 15 amino acids. Germline CDR1 reads SNHLY; CDR2 reads FYNNEI. The sample holds a few counts of this clonotype. The antigen is unknown.

The TCR sequence derives from a human donor in good health. The chain links TRBV2 to TRBJ2-1; TRBD1 matches at 10 bases. The sequencing sample was made of naive CD4+ T cells from blood. The CDR3 reads CASSKGQGSYNEQFF. In nucleotides, the CDR3 is TGTGCCAGCAGTAAGGGACAGGGGTCCTACAATGAGCAGTTCTTC.